Included here is one T cell receptor (beta chain) sequence, with context. This clone appeared once. Its antigen is not yet known. No qualities accompany the bases; no much larger clone lies one base away. This sample is drawn from a study of blood T cell repertoires in COVID-19 (dated by TCRdb to about 2020). Looking at the study overall: Samples covering the acute and convalescent phases of COVID-19 were provided by collaborators in the United States, Italy and Spain. Subjects who had been exposed to COVID-19, were actively infected with it, or had recovered from it provided the deeply sampled blood TCRbeta repertoires that made up the dataset. The samples were drawn from the first 160 participants of the ongoing ImmuneRACE study and from 950 to 1,500 subjects provided by 6 global collaborators. Where HLA class I and class II types were available, the types were taken from metadata supplied by the sample provider, not from assay-based typing. The prospective study material was composed of cDNA or gDNA derived from T cells, B-cell-depleted T cells, or PBMCs. The repertoires were made available in a free public database intended to serve as a resource for research on the immune response to SARS-CoV-2. A de-identified subject ID, COVID-19 status, age in years and sex were almost always included in the sample metadata.

TCRbeta CDR3 regions were amplified from genomic DNA by means of the immunoSEQ Assay, a bias-controlled multiplex PCR. The authors processed their data as follows. Nucleated cell counts per sample were estimated from amplification of reference gene primers within the assay. To quantify the absolute abundance of each unique TCRbeta CDR3 rearrangement, sequence reads were collapsed and filtered. For each sample, productive Simpson clonality was calculated as the square root of Simpson's diversity index over productive rearrangements. Held by TCRdb, this immuneACCESS table contains in-frame sequences only and omits some clones. Under half of the omission traces to an unresolved V gene where checked; the cause of the rest is unknown. Clone size and V and J calls were adopted from that table, with D and trimming inferred from the DNA. The sample includes approximately 60,000 clones, with 82% observed a single time. Jointly, the top ten make up 22% of the sample.

The full study reports these points: The quantity of clinical and demographic metadata differed by source and by participant and was supplied without curation.

The V end loses 6 bases and the J end loses 5 bases, and a stretch of 8 bases separates them. The CDR3, from cysteine to phenylalanine, totals 12 residues. Only CDR3 DNA remains: 36 bases, in frame from the first base. CDR1 and CDR2, per the germline V gene (reference sequence), are LNHDA and SQIVND. Whole blood was collected in K2EDTA tubes by collaborating institutions according to the institutions' own protocols. For TCRbeta analysis, collaborator samples were shipped as frozen whole blood, as isolated PBMCs, or as DNA extracted from either sample type. The sequence was collected from a woman in her fifties or sixties with acute or convalescent COVID-19. The chain joins TRBV19 to TRBJ1-5; tentative D gene TRBD1, with 5 bases matching. The specimen was peripheral blood. This receptor has the CDR3 CASSQGYQPQHF. At the DNA level, the sequence is TGTGCCAGTAGCCAGGGTTATCAGCCCCAGCATTTT.